The clone carrying this T cell receptor (beta chain) was seen many times. Its antigen is currently unknown. Looked up from germline, CDR1 is SGHRS and CDR2 is YFSETQ. The length of the CDR3 is 18 residues. After removal of 0 bases from V and 5 bases from J, the junction contained 16 bases not matched to a gene. This entry belongs to a study of T-cell reconstitution after alpha-beta-depleted transplantation in children. Unique molecular identifiers were incorporated when the TCRbeta library was constructed. From the PCR reads, TCRdb called clonotypes with MiXCR, one entry per CDR3 protein. The sample carries some 200,000 distinct CDR3 sequences, approximately 10% recorded once. Study-wide results and caveats: Several hundred rapidly expanded clones from non-depleted graft cells reportedly supplied alpha-beta T cells about two months post-transplant. The authors attributed T-cell counts and diversity one year after transplant mostly to newly produced T cells. It was surviving recipient T cells and thymic progenitors that gave some patients high TCRbeta diversity at day 60.

The starting material was PBMCs, obtained before TCRalphabeta/CD19-depleted stem cell transplant. The chain carries TRBV5-1 and TRBJ1-1, with 7 bases that match TRBD1. The TCR was taken from a child less than two years old with acute myeloid leukemia, due to receive a stem cell transplant. Here the CDR3 reads CASSLGILTGNKGTEAFF. The DNA for the CDR3 is TGCGCCAGCAGCTTGGGGATTCTGACAGGGAATAAAGGAACTGAAGCTTTCTTT.